The rows below give T cell receptor beta chains drawn from one sample of a study of blood T cell repertoires in COVID-19. Assay: immunoSEQ multiplex PCR; the TCRdb copy retains only in-frame clones and omits some. The sample includes roughly 100,000 clones, 60% to 85% of them seen just once. The sample taken for sequencing was peripheral blood. These TCRs come from a woman aged 80 or older with acute or convalescent COVID-19. CDR3s include the opening cysteine and the closing phenylalanine or tryptophan. A D gene is named only where the DNA matches it firmly. The size of a clone is reported for some rows only, either as once, few or many, or as a class for expanded clones.

NA,TRBD1,TRBV7-8,TRBJ1-5,CASSPGQKYQPQHF,TGTGCCAGCAGCCCGGGACAGAAATATCAGCCCCAGCATTTT
NA,TRBD2,TRBV18,TRBJ2-7,CASSLTGGAYEQYF,TGTGCCAGCTCGCTGACCGGGGGGGCCTACGAGCAGTACTTC
NA,TRBD2,TRBV29-1,TRBJ2-7,CSVVREDHEQYF,TGCAGCGTTGTGCGGGAGGACCACGAGCAGTACTTC
few,NA,TRBV3-1/TRBV3-2,TRBJ2-3,CASSQDRGDTQYF,TGTGCCAGCAGCCAAGATCGGGGAGATACGCAGTATTTT
NA,TRBD2,TRBV5-1,TRBJ2-3,CASSLGLAGAADTQYF,TGCGCCAGCAGCTTGGGACTAGCGGGAGCAGCAGATACGCAGTATTTT
NA,NA,TRBV6-6,TRBJ1-4,CASSTSEEKLFF,TGTGCCAGCAGTACCTCCGAGGAAAAACTGTTTTTT
once,TRBD1,TRBV5-1,TRBJ2-7,CASSSQPGQGAPYEQYF,TGCGCCAGCAGCTCGCAACCGGGACAGGGGGCTCCGTACGAGCAGTACTTC
once,TRBD1,TRBV6-6,TRBJ1-1,CASHRGTGGPEAFF,TGTGCCAGCCATCGTGGGACAGGGGGCCCTGAAGCTTTCTTT
NA,NA,TRBV28,TRBJ1-4,CASSLRRRNEKLFF,TGTGCCAGCAGTTTAAGGCGGCGAAATGAAAAACTGTTTTTT
NA,TRBD1,TRBV7-2,TRBJ1-2,CASSSAGTGAYNYGYTF,TGTGCCAGCAGCTCCGCCGGGACAGGGGCCTATAACTATGGCTACACCTTC
once,NA,TRBV6-2/TRBV6-3,TRBJ1-1,CASSYLQPGTNTEAFF,TGTGCCAGCAGTTACCTTCAACCGGGAACGAACACTGAAGCTTTCTTT